A single sample gave rise to the 23 T cell receptor beta chains below, sequenced in a study of cytomegalovirus exposure and HLA in healthy donors. The PCR employed 60 Vbeta primers together with 13 Jbeta primers. Sequencing used immunoSEQ multiplex PCR; TCRdb keeps in-frame clones, though not all of them. In the table there are under 150,000 clones, about 76% of which are singletons. The specimen sequenced was PBMCs. All receptors derive from a woman in her 30s in good health and CMV-seronegative.

V usage is TRBV7-8 and J usage is TRBJ1-2; 7 bases agree with TRBD1. There are 15 residues in the CDR3. V lost 1 base to trimming and J lost 7 bases; unmatched junction nucleotides: 9. In germline, CDR1 is SGHVS, CDR2 FQNEAQ. The CDR3 spells CASSLVGQRSCGYTF. CDR3 sequence (DNA): TGTGCCAGCAGCTTAGTGGGACAGCGGAGTTGTGGCTACACCTTC.

This clone showed up just a few times. The chain couples TRBV7-9 to TRBJ1-4, with D perhaps TRBD1 (5 bases). Germline V lookup: CDR1 SEHNR, CDR2 FQNEAQ (reference sequence). V lost 4 bases, J lost 8 bases, and 20 bases lay in between. The CDR3 contains 16 residues. The CDR3 DNA follows: TGTGCCAGCAGCTCCGGCGCGCTTCAGGGAAGGGAAAAACTGTTTTTT. This sequence encodes CASSSGALQGREKLFF.

The chain joins TRBV7-9 to TRBJ2-5; possibly TRBD2 for D (6 bases). The J call is in doubt because the DNA end fits TRBJ2-7 better. The CDR3 has 17 amino acids. Germline loops: CDR1 SEHNR, CDR2 FQNEAQ (reference sequence). The DNA for the CDR3 is TGTGCCAGCAGCTTAGACTTCGGAGGGCTGGAACAGGACGAGCAGTACTTC. Its translation is CASSLDFGGLEQDEQYF.

Concerning this clone itself: One end of the junction is discordant with germline, which a read error may explain. The chain uses TRBV7-9 and TRBJ2-2; 7 bases map to TRBD1. In germline, CDR1 is SEHNR, CDR2 FQNEAQ (reference sequence). The CDR3 is 17 amino acids. CDR3 DNA sequence: TGTTCCAGCAGCGGACCCCCGACAGGGCGAAACACCGGGGAGCTGTTTTTT. This sequence encodes CSSSGPPTGRNTGELFF.

The chain combines TRBV7-2 with TRBJ1-2; D unclear. V lost 5 bases and J lost 8, with 18 bases in between. Germline loops: CDR1 SGHTA, CDR2 FQGNSA. CDR3 length: 14 residues. CDR3: CASSPNRAGGGYTF. For the CDR3, the DNA is TGTGCCAGCAGCCCGAACCGGGCAGGCGGGGGCTACACCTTC.

This clone was observed a single time. The chain employs TRBV28 and TRBJ1-5; 7 bases are shared with TRBD1. The J segment lost 4 bases and the V segment lost 5 bases, leaving 5 bases of the junction unmatched. The germline CDR1 and CDR2 sequences are MDHEN and SYDVKM. The CDR3 spans 14 residues. The CDR3 sequence is CASSQGQKNQPQHF. Written as DNA, the CDR3 is TGTGCCAGCAGTCAGGGACAGAAAAATCAGCCCCAGCATTTT.

The chain uses TRBV27 and TRBJ1-3; 7 bases map to TRBD1. The J segment lost 0 bases and the V segment lost 5 bases, leaving 10 bases of the junction unmatched. Germline loops: CDR1 MNHEY, CDR2 SMNVEV (reference sequence). This CDR3 has 17 amino acids. The CDR3 region has the DNA TGTGCCAGCAGTCCCTCTCGGACAGGCTCCTCTGGAAACACCATATATTTT. The encoded protein is CASSPSRTGSSGNTIYF.

The chain uses TRBV4-3 and TRBJ1-5; a possible D gene is TRBD1 (5 bases). Per germline, CDR1 LGHNA and CDR2 YSLEER. The V gene lost 1 base and the J gene lost 0 bases, with 28 bases spanning the gap. The CDR3 totals 22 residues. This CDR3 reads CASSQASPLGGSRSYSNQPQHF. The CDR3 bases are TGCGCCAGCAGCCAAGCCTCCCCCTTGGGGGGTTCCAGGTCTTATAGCAATCAGCCCCAGCATTTT.

The chain recombines TRBV19 with TRBJ2-2; 10 bases align to TRBD1. The CDR3 is made up of 16 amino acids. From germline, CDR1 is LNHDA and CDR2 SQIVND (reference sequence). J gave up 5 bases and V 10 bases, and 13 bases lay outside the gene matches. The CDR3 loop is CATTFGTGDLTGELFF. The CDR3 coding sequence is TGTGCCACCACTTTTGGGACAGGGGATTTGACCGGGGAGCTGTTTTTT.

The V call is TRBV2, the J call TRBJ2-3; TRBD2 matches 11 bases. Germline V gene lookup returns CDR1 SNHLY and CDR2 FYNNEI. V gave up 6 bases and J gave up 2 bases; unmatched junction bases: 10. The CDR3 length is 17 residues. Here the CDR3 DNA reads TGTGCCAGCAGCGCCGGACTAGCGGGTAGCTCCACAGATACGCAGTATTTT. Translating it yields CASSAGLAGSSTDTQYF.

V is TRBV28 and J is TRBJ1-4, with a possible D match to TRBD1 (6 bases). Trimming pared 3 bases from V and 0 bases from J, leaving 14 bases between. This CDR3 spans 17 amino acids. Germline V gene sequence: CDR1 MDHEN, CDR2 SYDVKM. The CDR3 DNA is TGTGCCAGCAGTTTGCGGGGGGCGCGTACAACTAATGAAAAACTGTTTTTT. This encodes CASSLRGARTTNEKLFF.

This chain joins TRBV15 and TRBJ2-1; 10 bases map to TRBD2. Germline CDR1 LNHNV, CDR2 YYDKDF (reference sequence). This CDR3 is built from 17 residues. With 4 bases clipped from V and 7 bases from J, the junction kept 13 bases outside the gene matches. The CDR3 DNA reads TGTGCCACCAGCACCCCCGGGAGCGGGAGGGCCTCGAATGAGCAGTTCTTC. Its protein product is CATSTPGSGRASNEQFF.

In the case of this clone: Other DNA sequences of this sample code for an identical CDR3. V and J are TRBV4-3 and TRBJ2-7, with D maybe TRBD2 (5 bases). Per the germline V gene, CDR1 is LGHNA and CDR2 is YSLEER. There are 14 residues in the CDR3. Trimming shortened V by 0 bases and J by 1 base, and 7 bases separated the two germline ends. DNA for the CDR3: TGCGCCAGCAGCCAAGACCGGAGGTCCTACGAGCAGTACTTC. This encodes CASSQDRRSYEQYF.

The chain recombines TRBV28 with TRBJ2-4; a weak D match, TRBD1 (6 bases). V lost 5 bases and J 4 bases, leaving 18 bases between the germline ends. The CDR3 is made up of 16 amino acids. Per the germline V gene, CDR1 is MDHEN and CDR2 is SYDVKM. CDR3 region: CASSQWRTAKKNIQYF. The CDR3 DNA reads TGTGCCAGCAGTCAATGGCGGACAGCCAAAAAAAACATTCAGTACTTC.

J is TRBJ1-1 and V is TRBV7-8, with 7 bases aligning to TRBD1. With V trimmed by 5 bases and J by 3 bases, 6 bases remained unmatched. This CDR3 comprises 14 residues. Looked up from germline, CDR1 is SGHVS and CDR2 is FQNEAQ. CDR3 bases: TGTGCCAGCAGCCTAGACAGGGTACACACTGAAGCTTTCTTT. It translates to CASSLDRVHTEAFF.

The rearrangement links TRBV19 to TRBJ2-4; 8 bases are a match to TRBD2. This CDR3 comprises 15 residues. CDR1 and CDR2 (germline): LNHDA, SQIVND (reference sequence). V lost 7 bases and J lost 1; bases outside the gene matches: 6. The CDR3, as DNA: TGTGCCAGTACGCCGGGACTAGGGGCCAAAAACATTCAGTACTTC. Its translation: CASTPGLGAKNIQYF.

The V and J genes are TRBV11-2 and TRBJ1-2; 9 bases fit TRBD1. With 0 bases clipped from V and 7 bases from J, the junction kept 15 bases outside the gene matches. This CDR3 contains 18 residues. Germline-derived CDR1 and CDR2 are SGHAT and FQNNGV. Here the CDR3 DNA reads TGTGCCAGCAGCTTAGAAGGGTTAATTACGACAGGGGGAGTTGGCTACACCTTC. Its translation is CASSLEGLITTGGVGYTF.

In nucleotides, the CDR3 is TGTGCCAGCAGTGGGGCGAAAGAGGGGGGGACTAATGAAAAACTGTTTTTT. Its translation: CASSGAKEGGTNEKLFF. The V gene is TRBV7-9, the J gene TRBJ1-4; possibly TRBD1 for D (6 bases). Germline assignment: CDR1 SEHNR and CDR2 FQNEAQ (reference sequence). The CDR3 totals 17 residues. V was pared by 6 bases and J by 2 bases, with 19 bases between.

This rearrangement joins TRBV5-1 to TRBJ2-7; D is unresolved. Per germline, CDR1 SGHRS and CDR2 YFSETQ. The CDR3 extends over 13 amino acids. Trimming shortened V by 5 bases and J by 4 bases, and 13 bases separated the two germline ends. CDR3 sequence reads: CASRLSLTYEQYF. The CDR3 coding sequence is TGCGCCAGCAGGCTGAGTTTAACTTACGAGCAGTACTTC.

V gene TRBV19 combines with J gene TRBJ2-2; 7 nucleotides align to TRBD1. The CDR3 covers 15 residues. J lost 0 bases, V lost 7 bases, and 5 bases had no gene match. Germline-derived CDR1 and CDR2 are LNHDA and SQIVND (reference sequence). This CDR3 is CASNPTGANTGELFF. DNA of the CDR3: TGTGCCAGTAATCCCACAGGGGCGAACACCGGGGAGCTGTTTTTT.

V is TRBV5-4 and J is TRBJ2-5; D not resolved. V lost 4 bases to trimming and J lost 1 base, with 11 bases between them. Germline CDR1 reads SGHNT; CDR2 reads YYREEE (reference sequence). The CDR3 has 14 residues. CDR3 nucleotides: TGTGCCAGCAGCCACCCCTCGGGCCAAGAGACCCAGTACTTC. This encodes CASSHPSGQETQYF.

V and J are TRBV6-1 and TRBJ2-3, with a tentative D call TRBD2 (5 bases). The germline CDR1 and CDR2 sequences are MNHNS and SASEGT. The CDR3 runs 16 residues. V shed 1 base and J shed 2 bases, with 13 bases lying between them. The CDR3: CASSEGSQDFTDTQYF. The CDR3 bases are TGTGCCAGCAGTGAAGGTTCGCAGGACTTCACAGATACGCAGTATTTT.

The CDR3 here is CASSLELAARETQYF. As DNA, the CDR3 is TGCGCCAGCAGCTTGGAGCTAGCGGCAAGGGAGACCCAGTACTTC. The gene calls are TRBV5-1 and TRBJ2-5; 7 bases agree with TRBD2. The CDR3 has 15 residues. From germline, CDR1 is SGHRS and CDR2 YFSETQ. Trimming cost V 0 bases and J 5 bases; bases outside gene matches: 7.